This passage covers 3 T cell receptor beta chains from one sample sequenced in a study of T-cell reconstitution after alpha-beta-depleted transplantation in children. Unique molecular identifiers were incorporated when the TCRbeta library was constructed. MiXCR, applied by TCRdb to the PCR reads, yields one record per CDR3 protein. The data show 250,000 to 300,000 distinct CDR3 sequences, with approximately 10% seen just once and around a quarter held by the top ten. The sequencing used peripheral blood, collected 180 days after TCRalphabeta/CD19-depleted stem cell transplant. The receptor set was obtained from a male patient under 10 years old who had a stem cell transplant for chronic granulomatous disease, so the T cells may come from the graft donor.

This chain links TRBV29-1 with TRBJ1-2; tentative D call: TRBD1 (5 bases). This CDR3 has 15 residues. Trimming took off 2 bases at V and 4 bases at J, with 17 bases between the two ends. From germline, CDR1 is SQVTM and CDR2 ANQGSEA. CDR3 DNA: TGCAGCGTTGAAAGAGGCAGGGACGCGGGCTATGGCTACACCTTC. It is translated as CSVERGRDAGYGYTF.

The rearrangement links TRBV11-2 to TRBJ2-2; 7 bases align to TRBD1. The ends lost 4 bases at V and 4 bases at J; junction bases unmatched: 15. CDR1 is SGHAT and CDR2 is FQNNGV in the germline V gene. The CDR3 is 18 amino acids. The CDR3 reads CASSSPLARGPGTGELFF. Written as DNA, the CDR3 is TGTGCCAGCAGCTCCCCGTTAGCGAGGGGGCCGGGCACCGGGGAGCTGTTTTTT.

This clonotype was seen ten or more times. The gene calls are TRBV5-1 and TRBJ2-5, with D unclear. V gave up 2 bases and J gave up 1 base, with 9 bases separating them. This CDR3 region has 14 residues. Germline CDR1 reads SGHRS; CDR2 reads YFSETQ. CDR3 DNA sequence: TGCGCCAGCAGCTTCGGATATCCCCAAGAGACCCAGTACTTC. Translated: CASSFGYPQETQYF. Full variable domain (outside the CDR3, taken from reference TRBV5-1 and TRBJ2-5): KAGVTQTPRYLIKTRGQQVTLSCSPISGHRSVSWYQQTPGQGLQFLFEYFSETQRNKGNFPGRFSGRQFSNSRSEMNVSTLELGDSALYLCASSFGYPQETQYFGPGTRLLVL.